This T cell receptor beta chain was documented in a study of control samples from healthy donors and cancer patients. The CDR3 sequence is 14 residues long. Trimming pared 4 bases from V and 0 bases from J, leaving 8 bases between. CDR1 is SGHDT and CDR2 is YYEEEE in the germline V gene. Generated by immunoSEQ multiplex PCR, the TCRdb table keeps only in-frame clones and is missing some. The profile shows about 130,000 clones, around 90% of them singletons. This receptor was obtained from a man younger than 30 in good health. The sample taken for sequencing was blood. The chain links TRBV5-6 to TRBJ1-5; D uncertain. The CDR3 here is CASSTKYSNQPQHF. The CDR3 DNA sequence: TGTGCCAGCAGCACGAAATATAGCAATCAGCCCCAGCATTTT.